This T cell receptor beta chain was sequenced for a study of T cells in Graves' hyperthyroidism and ophthalmopathy. Study results and caveats: The majority of expanded thyroid clonotypes above 0.001 also appeared in blood. In validation, the model predicted ophthalmopathy. These predictions came a median approximately 5.9 months before onset.

TCR beta CDR3 regions were amplified from RNA. The HTBI primer set drove a first-round RT-PCR of the TCR CDR3. TCRdb recomputed calls from the multiplex PCR reads with MiXCR, one row per CDR3 protein. The sample shows about 520,000 distinct CDR3 sequences, around 22% of them seen only once. As for this clonotype: What it recognizes is unknown.

Disease duration was under 3 months in the ophthalmopathy patients, who also had a Clinical Activity Score of at least 3 and a NOSPECS grade of at least 4. Diagnosing involved the use of clinical symptoms, serum thyroxine and TRAb, thyroid ultrasound and orbital computed tomography. CDR3 length: 15 amino acids. Germline V lookup: CDR1 GTSNPN, CDR2 SVGIG (reference sequence). V gave up 3 bases and J gave up 6 bases; unmatched junction bases: 6. This receptor was identified in a woman in her thirties with Graves' ophthalmopathy. The V gene is TRBV30, the J gene TRBJ1-5, with 12 bases aligning to TRBD1. The sequencing sample was made of blood. CDR3 DNA: TGTGCCTGGAGCGGGGGACAGGGGGCTGGTCAGCCCCAGCATTTT. Translation gives CAWSGGQGAGQPQHF.